What follows are 21 T cell receptor beta chains derived from one specimen sequenced in a study of cytomegalovirus exposure and HLA in healthy donors. Sequenced by immunoSEQ multiplex PCR; TCRdb stores in-frame clones only, minus some. Altogether 140,000 or so clones are present, about nine tenths being singletons, with the ten largest covering 5.5% to 7%. The sequencing sample was made of PBMCs. The source of these receptors is a woman aged 25 to 39 in good health and CMV-seropositive.

The genes are TRBV12-5 and TRBJ2-7, with a weak D call TRBD1 (6 bases). Deletions cut 6 bases from V and 6 bases from J, with 15 bases between. The CDR3 runs 13 residues. Germline CDR1 is LGHNT and CDR2 is FRNRAP. CDR3 in amino acids: CASGNSRGREQYF. The CDR3 nucleotides read TGTGCTAGTGGGAATTCCAGGGGCCGCGAGCAGTACTTC.

V and J are TRBV28 and TRBJ1-2, with D uncertain. Germline CDR1 reads MDHEN; CDR2 reads SYDVKM. Between the trimmed V and J ends, which lost 5 bases and 6 bases, there was a span of 10 bases. CDR3 length: 12 residues. The CDR3 coding sequence is TGTGCCAGCAGTCTACCGGGGAATGGCTACACCTTC. This sequence encodes CASSLPGNGYTF.

The CDR3 DNA sequence: TGCGCCAGCAGCCTAGGGACACAGACTTACAATGAGCAGTTCTTC. It specifies CASSLGTQTYNEQFF. J is TRBJ2-1 and V is TRBV5-1, with D possibly being TRBD1 (6 bases). Trimming shortened V by 4 bases and J by 4 bases, and 15 bases separated the two germline ends. In germline, CDR1 is SGHRS, CDR2 YFSETQ. The CDR3 contains 15 residues.

The chain recombines TRBV6-5 with TRBJ1-5; D might be TRBD1 (5 bases). The CDR3 totals 16 residues. The ends were cut back, 4 bases at V and 0 bases at J, with 13 bases in the middle. Per germline, CDR1 MNHEY and CDR2 SVGAGI. DNA for the CDR3: TGTGCCAGCAGTTCTCAGGGTGGAATTAGCAATCAGCCCCAGCATTTT. Protein product: CASSSQGGISNQPQHF.

This chain links TRBV28 with TRBJ2-1, with 7 bases that match TRBD1. Germline V lookup: CDR1 MDHEN, CDR2 SYDVKM. The CDR3 runs 14 residues. Trimming took 5 bases from V and 6 from J; bases not matched to a gene: 7. The CDR3, as DNA: TGTGCCAGCAGTGGAAGAGGGGACAGCAATGAGCAGTTCTTC. Its protein product is CASSGRGDSNEQFF.

This clone was detected only once. The chain uses TRBV28 and TRBJ2-1, with D tentatively TRBD1 (6 bases). The V end was cut by 4 bases, the J end by 5 bases, with 21 bases between. Germline V gene lookup returns CDR1 MDHEN and CDR2 SYDVKM. The CDR3 has 17 residues. CDR3 residues: CASSSLVVGARNNEQFF. In DNA form, the CDR3 reads TGTGCCAGCAGTTCCCTGGTGGTGGGGGCGCGAAACAATGAGCAGTTCTTC.

The CDR3 region has the DNA TGTGCCAGCAGCTTGGACAGGGCTGGAAACACCATATATTTT. Translation gives CASSLDRAGNTIYF. This chain connects TRBV5-5 to TRBJ1-3, with D maybe TRBD1 (6 bases). CDR3 length: 14 residues. Germline CDR1 reads SGHKS; CDR2 reads YYEKEE (reference sequence). Deletions cut 0 bases from V and 2 bases from J, with 6 bases between.

The chain uses TRBV4-1 and TRBJ2-2; D remains ambiguous. The CDR3 totals 16 residues. CDR1 and CDR2 from the germline V gene are MGHRA and YSYEKL. V dropped 3 bases and J dropped 2 bases, with 13 bases sitting between them. CDR3 DNA: TGCGCCAGCAGCCATCCTGAGCACCTTAACACCGGGGAGCTGTTTTTT. As protein: CASSHPEHLNTGELFF.

This clone was observed once. The chain couples TRBV5-1 to TRBJ2-3; 12 bases fit TRBD2. The J segment lost 6 bases and the V segment lost 5 bases, leaving 10 bases of the junction unmatched. The germline V gene encodes CDR1 SGHRS and CDR2 YFSETQ. The CDR3 totals 16 residues. In DNA, the CDR3 is TGCGCCAGCAGAGAGGGGACTAGCGGGCCTGTCGATACGCAGTATTTT. Its protein is CASREGTSGPVDTQYF.

The chain recombines TRBV28 with TRBJ1-5, with D hard to call. This CDR3 is built from 15 residues. Germline CDR1 and CDR2: MDHEN and SYDVKM. With 6 bases removed from V and 0 bases from J, the gap between germline ends came to 12 bases. In nucleotides, the CDR3 is TGTGCCAGCAGACAAACCTCAGTTAGCAATCAGCCCCAGCATTTT. Translating gives CASRQTSVSNQPQHF.

This clone was observed once. The rearrangement links TRBV7-9 to TRBJ2-1; 11 bases line up with TRBD2. Trimming cost V 1 base and J 8 bases; bases outside gene matches: 7. This CDR3 has 16 residues. Looked up from germline, CDR1 is SEHNR and CDR2 is FQNEAQ (reference sequence). The CDR3 loop is CASSLGTSGRVDEQFF. CDR3 sequence (DNA): TGTGCCAGCAGCTTAGGTACTAGCGGGAGAGTCGATGAGCAGTTCTTC.

The chain is built from TRBV6-6 and TRBJ1-6; the D is unclear. V gave up 7 bases and J gave up 3 bases, with 16 bases separating them. Germline values: CDR1 MNHNY, CDR2 SVGAGI (reference sequence). This CDR3 spans 16 amino acids. The chain's CDR3 is CASTEGGNLYNSPLHF. The CDR3 coding sequence is TGTGCCAGCACCGAGGGCGGTAATCTCTATAATTCACCCCTCCACTTT.

V gene TRBV29-1 combines with J gene TRBJ1-2, with 8 bases matching TRBD1. Germline trimming cut 5 bases from V and 3 bases from J; bases unmatched to any gene: 5. This CDR3 contains 13 residues. The germline V gene has CDR1 SQVTM and CDR2 ANQGSEA. For the CDR3, the DNA is TGCAGCGTTAAAACAGGGGGGGACTATGGCTACACCTTC. It translates to CSVKTGGDYGYTF.

V is TRBV28 and J is TRBJ1-5; weak D call: TRBD1 (5 bases). The CDR3 has 15 residues. Trimming left V 8 bases short and J 4 bases short, with 18 bases between. CDR1 and CDR2 (germline): MDHEN, SYDVKM. Here the CDR3 DNA reads TGTGCCAGCGGGGCCCTATCTACATCAAATCAGCCCCAGCATTTT. It specifies CASGALSTSNQPQHF.

This chain connects TRBV5-1 to TRBJ2-7; D not resolved. V lost 0 bases, J lost 6 bases, and 10 bases lay in between. The CDR3 contains 13 residues. Germline assignment: CDR1 SGHRS and CDR2 YFSETQ. CDR3 bases: TGCGCCAGCAGCTTGGATCCAGGTTCCGAGCAGTACTTC. This translates into CASSLDPGSEQYF.

The chain combines TRBV4-1 with TRBJ1-6; D unresolved. CDR1 is MGHRA and CDR2 is YSYEKL in the germline V gene. V was cut by 7 bases and J by 0 bases, with 16 bases left in between. The CDR3 has 17 residues. The CDR3 DNA reads as TGCGCCAGCACCGGCGGGGAAATCGGCTCCTATAATTCACCCCTCCACTTT. This gives the protein CASTGGEIGSYNSPLHF.

In nucleotides, the CDR3 is TGTGCCAGCAGCCCAGCCCGGGGGGGCTACCAAGAGACCCAGTACTTC. Protein: CASSPARGGYQETQYF. V and J are TRBV7-8 and TRBJ2-5, with 8 positions matching TRBD2. Trimming at V came to 5 bases and at J to 0 bases, leaving 8 bases not matched to a gene. The CDR3 totals 16 residues. Germline V gene data show CDR1 as SGHVS and CDR2 as FQNEAQ.

The chain is built from TRBV7-9 and TRBJ2-7; D not certain. The CDR3 covers 11 residues. Germline V lookup: CDR1 SEHNR, CDR2 FQNEAQ (reference sequence). With 4 bases removed from V and 6 bases from J, the gap between germline ends came to 7 bases. Here the CDR3 reads CASSSGLEQYF. The CDR3, as DNA: TGTGCCAGCAGCTCAGGCCTCGAGCAGTACTTC. The whole variable domain, remainder taken from reference TRBV7-9 and TRBJ2-7, is DTGVSQNPRHKITKRGQNVTFRCDPISEHNRLYWYRQTLGQGPEFLTYFQNEAQLEKSRLLSDRFSAERPKGSFSTLEIQRTEQGDSAMYLCASSSGLEQYFGPGTRLTVT.

The sample holds one count of this clone. CDR3 amino acids: CASSREVTDTQYF. CDR3 nucleotide sequence: TGTGCCAGCAGTCGGGAAGTCACAGATACGCAGTATTTT. V gene TRBV27 combines with J gene TRBJ2-3; D perhaps matches TRBD2 (5 bases). Germline V gives CDR1 MNHEY, CDR2 SMNVEV (reference sequence). The CDR3 runs 13 residues. Trimming took 5 bases from V and 2 from J, leaving 8 bases between them.

V is TRBV6-6 and J is TRBJ2-7; 7 bases agree with TRBD2. Trimming took 6 bases from V and 2 from J; bases not matched to a gene: 7. Per the germline V gene, CDR1 is MNHNY and CDR2 is SVGAGI (reference sequence). The CDR3 runs 14 residues. CDR3 amino acids: CASSLGGVPYEQYF. CDR3 bases: TGTGCCAGCAGCCTGGGGGGGGTACCCTACGAGCAGTACTTC.

The CDR3 region is CASSHPTRGGTEAFF. The CDR3 nucleotides are TGCGCCAGCAGCCACCCGACAAGGGGAGGAACTGAAGCTTTCTTT. The rearrangement joins TRBV4-1 to TRBJ1-1, with D possibly being TRBD1 (5 bases). CDR3 size: 15 residues. Germline V gene sequence: CDR1 MGHRA, CDR2 YSYEKL. Trimming pared 3 bases from V and 5 bases from J, leaving 16 bases between.